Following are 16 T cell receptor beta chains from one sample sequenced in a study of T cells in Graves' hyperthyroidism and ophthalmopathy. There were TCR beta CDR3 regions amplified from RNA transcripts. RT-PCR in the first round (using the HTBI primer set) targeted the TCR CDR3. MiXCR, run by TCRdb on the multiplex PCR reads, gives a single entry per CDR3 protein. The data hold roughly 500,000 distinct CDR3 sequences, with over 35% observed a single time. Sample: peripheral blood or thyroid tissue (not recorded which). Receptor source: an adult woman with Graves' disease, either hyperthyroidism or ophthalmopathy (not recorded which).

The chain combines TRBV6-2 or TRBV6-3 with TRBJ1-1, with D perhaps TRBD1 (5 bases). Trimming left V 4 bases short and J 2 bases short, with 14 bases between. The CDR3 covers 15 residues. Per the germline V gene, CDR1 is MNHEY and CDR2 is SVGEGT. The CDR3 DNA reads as TGTGCCAGCAGTTGGAGCCAGGGAAGAAACACTGAAGCTTTCTTT. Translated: CASSWSQGRNTEAFF.

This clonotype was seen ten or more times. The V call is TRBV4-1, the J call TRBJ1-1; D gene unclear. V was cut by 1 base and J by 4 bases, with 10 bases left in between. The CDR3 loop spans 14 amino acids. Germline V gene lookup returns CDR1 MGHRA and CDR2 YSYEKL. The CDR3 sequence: CASSQVWAGTEAFF. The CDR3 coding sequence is TGCGCCAGCAGCCAAGTTTGGGCGGGCACTGAAGCTTTCTTT.

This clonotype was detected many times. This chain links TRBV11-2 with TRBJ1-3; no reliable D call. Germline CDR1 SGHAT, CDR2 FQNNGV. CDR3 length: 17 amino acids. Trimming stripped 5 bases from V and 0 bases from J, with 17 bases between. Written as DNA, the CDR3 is TGTGCCAGCAGCGTATCCCCCGGACCCTACTCTGGAAACACCATATATTTT. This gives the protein CASSVSPGPYSGNTIYF.

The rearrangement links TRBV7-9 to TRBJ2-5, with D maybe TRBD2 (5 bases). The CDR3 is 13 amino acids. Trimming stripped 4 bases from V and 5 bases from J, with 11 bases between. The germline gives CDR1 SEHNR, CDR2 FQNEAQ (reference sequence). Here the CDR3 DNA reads TGTGCCAGCAGCTCCGGACTGGGGGAGACCCAGTACTTC. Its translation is CASSSGLGETQYF.

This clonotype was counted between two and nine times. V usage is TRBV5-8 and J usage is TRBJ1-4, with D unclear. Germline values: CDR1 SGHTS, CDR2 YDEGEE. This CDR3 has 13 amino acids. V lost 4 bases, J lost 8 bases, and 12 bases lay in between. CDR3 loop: CASSLSRSEKLFF. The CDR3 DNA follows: TGTGCCAGCAGCCTCTCCAGAAGCGAAAAACTGTTTTTT.

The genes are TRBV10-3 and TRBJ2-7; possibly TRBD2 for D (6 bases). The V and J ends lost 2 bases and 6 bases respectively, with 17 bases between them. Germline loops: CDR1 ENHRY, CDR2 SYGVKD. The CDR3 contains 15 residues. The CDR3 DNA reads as TGTGCCATCAGTGAGCCCTCTAGGCAGGGAGGCGAGCAGTACTTC. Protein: CAISEPSRQGGEQYF.

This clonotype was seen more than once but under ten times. The CDR3 loop reads CASSLQGTGGVSWTQYF. CDR3 nucleotide sequence: TGTGCCAGCAGCTTGCAGGGCACAGGAGGGGTTTCGTGGACCCAGTACTTC. The chain carries TRBV11-2 and TRBJ2-5; weak D call: TRBD2 (6 bases). The CDR3 totals 17 residues. Germline values: CDR1 SGHAT, CDR2 FQNNGV. V lost 3 bases to trimming and J lost 7 bases, with 24 bases between them.

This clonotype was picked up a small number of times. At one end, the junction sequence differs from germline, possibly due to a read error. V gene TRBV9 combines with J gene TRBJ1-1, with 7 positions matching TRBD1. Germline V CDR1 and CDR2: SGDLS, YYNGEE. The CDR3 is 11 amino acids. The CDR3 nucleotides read TGTGCCAGCAGCGTAGGAGGGGGCCAAACCTTT. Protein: CASSVGGGQTF.

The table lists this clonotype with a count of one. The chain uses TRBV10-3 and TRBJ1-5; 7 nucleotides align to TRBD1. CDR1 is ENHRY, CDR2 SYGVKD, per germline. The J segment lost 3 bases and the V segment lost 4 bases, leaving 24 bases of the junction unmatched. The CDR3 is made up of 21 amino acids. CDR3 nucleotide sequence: TGTGCCATCAGTGGGGGACTAGCGGGAGCGAACACCGGGACAGACAATCAGCCCCAGCATTTT. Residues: CAISGGLAGANTGTDNQPQHF.

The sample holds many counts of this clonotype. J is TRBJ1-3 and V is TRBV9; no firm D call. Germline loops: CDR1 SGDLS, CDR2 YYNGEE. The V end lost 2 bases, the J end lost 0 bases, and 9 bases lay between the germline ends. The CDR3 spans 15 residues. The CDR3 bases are TGTGCCAGCAGCGTTACTGAGAGCTCTGGAAACACCATATATTTT. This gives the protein CASSVTESSGNTIYF.

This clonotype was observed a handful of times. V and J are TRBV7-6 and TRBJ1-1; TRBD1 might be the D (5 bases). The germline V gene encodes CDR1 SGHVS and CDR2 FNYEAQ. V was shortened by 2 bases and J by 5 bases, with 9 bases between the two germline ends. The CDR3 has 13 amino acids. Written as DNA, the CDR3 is TGTGCCAGCAGCTTATCCCCAGGGACTGAAGCTTTCTTT. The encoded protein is CASSLSPGTEAFF.

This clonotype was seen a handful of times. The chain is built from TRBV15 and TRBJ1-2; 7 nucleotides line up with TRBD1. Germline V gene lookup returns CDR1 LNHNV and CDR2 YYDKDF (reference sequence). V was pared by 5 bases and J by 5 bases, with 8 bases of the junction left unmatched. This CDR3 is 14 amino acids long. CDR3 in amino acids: CATSGRDRLYGYTF. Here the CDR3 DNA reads TGTGCCACCAGCGGCAGGGACAGATTGTATGGCTACACCTTC.

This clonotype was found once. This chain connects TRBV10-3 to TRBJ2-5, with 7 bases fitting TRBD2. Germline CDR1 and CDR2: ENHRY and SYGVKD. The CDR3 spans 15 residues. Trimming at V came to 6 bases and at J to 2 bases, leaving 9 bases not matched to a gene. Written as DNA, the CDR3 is TGTGCCATCAGAGCCTCGGGGGGACCTCAAGAGACCCAGTACTTC. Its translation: CAIRASGGPQETQYF.

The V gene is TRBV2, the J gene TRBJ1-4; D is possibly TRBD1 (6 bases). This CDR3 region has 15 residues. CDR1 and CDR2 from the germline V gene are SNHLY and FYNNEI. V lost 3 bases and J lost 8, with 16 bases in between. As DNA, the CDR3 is TGTGCCAGCAGTGACCTAGGGGGGGCTCAAGAAAAACTGTTTTTT. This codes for CASSDLGGAQEKLFF.

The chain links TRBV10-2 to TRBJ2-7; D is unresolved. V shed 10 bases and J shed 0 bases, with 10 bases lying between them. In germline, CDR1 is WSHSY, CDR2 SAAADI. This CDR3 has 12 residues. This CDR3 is CATRESSYEQYF. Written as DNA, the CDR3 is TGCGCCACCAGAGAGTCCTCCTACGAGCAGTACTTC.

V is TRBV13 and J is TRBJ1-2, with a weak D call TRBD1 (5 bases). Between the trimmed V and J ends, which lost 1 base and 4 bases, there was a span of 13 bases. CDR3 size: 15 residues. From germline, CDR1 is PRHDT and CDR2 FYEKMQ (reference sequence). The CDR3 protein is CASSLVQQEFYGYTF. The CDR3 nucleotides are TGTGCCAGCAGCTTAGTTCAACAGGAATTCTATGGCTACACCTTC.